Each of the 28 T cell receptor beta chains below was sequenced from the same sample in a study of CD8 T cells in cerebrospinal fluid in Alzheimer's disease. After re-calling the 10x single-cell sequencing reads, TCRdb lists one entry per CDR3 protein, DNA absent. The sample totals some 1,600 distinct CDR3 sequences. Specimen: cerebrospinal fluid. The receptors were sampled from a human donor in good health.

By frequency, this clonotype registers large. This chain links TRBV7-2 with TRBJ2-7. This CDR3 has 14 amino acids. Germline V gene sequence: CDR1 SGHTA, CDR2 FQGNSA. CDR3 amino acids: CASSPQALSYEQYF.

In terms of frequency, this clonotype is medium-sized. The chain links TRBV25-1 to TRBJ2-2; TCRdb picks TRBD1, but there is no DNA to check that call. This CDR3 has 16 residues. Germline CDR1 is MGHDK and CDR2 is SYGVNS. This CDR3 reads CASSDYQGARTGELFF.

The chain links TRBV19 to TRBJ2-1. This CDR3 region has 14 residues. Per the germline V gene, CDR1 is LNHDA and CDR2 is SQIVND (reference sequence). The CDR3: CASSVGESYNEQFF.

In terms of frequency, this clonotype is medium-sized. The chain carries TRBV7-6 and TRBJ2-7. This CDR3 comprises 13 residues. Germline-derived CDR1 and CDR2 are SGHVS and FNYEAQ. The CDR3 is CASSLAAGYEQYF.

By frequency, this clonotype registers medium-sized (0.01 to 0.1%). This chain joins TRBV2 and TRBJ1-2; TCRdb indicates TRBD1, and absent DNA this call remains unverified. This CDR3 has 12 residues. Per the germline V gene, CDR1 is SNHLY and CDR2 is FYNNEI. CDR3 protein: CARIQGFGGYTF. Filled out from reference TRBV2 and TRBJ1-2, the complete variable domain reads EPEVTQTPSHQVTQMGQEVILRCVPISNHLYFYWYRQILGQKVEFLVSFYNNEISEKSEIFDDQFSVERPDGSNFTLKIRSTKLEDSAMYFCARIQGFGGYTFGSGTRLTVV.

By frequency, this clonotype registers medium-sized (0.01 to 0.1%). The gene calls are TRBV20-1 and TRBJ2-7; the TRBD1 assignment by TCRdb is unverifiable without DNA. CDR3 length: 13 residues. Germline-derived CDR1 and CDR2 are DFQATT and SNEGSKA (reference sequence). This CDR3 reads CSARGGAAYEQYF.

Frequency places this clonotype as medium-sized. The chain joins TRBV7-9 to TRBJ2-1. Germline CDR1 and CDR2: SEHNR and FQNEAQ (reference sequence). This CDR3 has 15 residues. CDR3 region: CATHGGPDPSNEQFF.

This clonotype is medium-sized (0.01 to 0.1%) by frequency. The chain's CDR3 is CASSVGASGSNGELFF. This rearrangement joins TRBV9 to TRBJ2-2; TCRdb outputs TRBD2, but without DNA this stays unchecked. The CDR3 is 16 residues long. Germline CDR1 is SGDLS and CDR2 is YYNGEE.

This clonotype counts as medium-sized by frequency. CDR3 in amino acids: CASSRLGTGSYEQYF. This chain links TRBV2 with TRBJ2-7; TCRdb lists TRBD1, though no DNA is available to test this call. This CDR3 contains 15 residues. Germline CDR1 is SNHLY and CDR2 is FYNNEI.

V and J are TRBV7-6 and TRBJ2-7; TCRdb indicates TRBD2, and absent DNA this call remains unverified. Germline V gene data show CDR1 as SGHVS and CDR2 as FNYEAQ. This CDR3 region has 14 residues. The CDR3 protein is CASSQLVSSYEQYF.

By frequency, this clonotype registers medium-sized. The J gene is TRBJ1-5, the V gene TRBV19; TCRdb reports TRBD1, a call that lacks DNA to check it against. Germline V CDR1 and CDR2: LNHDA, SQIVND (reference sequence). The CDR3 sequence is 13 residues long. The chain's CDR3 is CASRTGRNQPQHF. Based on the CDR3 plus reference TRBV19 and TRBJ1-5, the full variable domain is DGGITQSPKYLFRKEGQNVTLSCEQNLNHDAMYWYRQDPGQGLRLIYYSQIVNDFQKGDIAEGYSVSREKKESFPLTVTSAQKNPTAFYLCASRTGRNQPQHFGDGTRLSIL.

Considering frequency, this clonotype is large (0.1 to 1%). CDR3: CASSPAGELFF. The V gene is TRBV6-2 or TRBV6-3, the J gene TRBJ2-2. The CDR3 loop spans 11 amino acids. Germline CDR1 MNHEY, CDR2 SVGEGT.

This clonotype counts as medium-sized by frequency. V and J are TRBV5-6 and TRBJ2-1. CDR3 length equals 15 residues. From germline, CDR1 is SGHDT and CDR2 YYEEEE. The CDR3 protein is CASSHWAGVYNEQFF.

This clonotype is medium-sized (0.01 to 0.1%) by frequency. This sequence joins TRBV28 and TRBJ2-7; TCRdb outputs TRBD1, but without DNA this stays unchecked. The germline gives CDR1 MDHEN, CDR2 SYDVKM. The length of the CDR3 is 13 residues. The chain's CDR3 is CASSFGAGNEQYF.

Frequency places this clonotype as medium-sized (0.01 to 0.1%). V and J are TRBV12-3 or TRBV12-4 and TRBJ2-7; no DNA is available, so the TRBD1 call from TCRdb remains unchecked. CDR3 length: 14 amino acids. CDR3 amino acids: CASSPQTGVYEQYF.

Judged by frequency, this clonotype is medium-sized. The rearrangement joins TRBV30 to TRBJ2-7; lacking DNA, the TRBD2 call made by TCRdb goes unchecked. Germline CDR1 reads GTSNPN; CDR2 reads SVGIG (reference sequence). The CDR3 runs to 14 residues. This CDR3 is CAWTWGGSSYEQYF.

This clonotype is labeled medium-sized based on frequency. The chain is built from TRBV7-6 and TRBJ2-7; TCRdb designates TRBD1, a call that cannot be tested without DNA. The CDR3 is 14 residues long. The germline CDR1 and CDR2 sequences are SGHVS and FNYEAQ. The CDR3 loop reads CASSSGQGFTEQYF. Full variable domain (rest looked up from reference TRBV7-6 and TRBJ2-7): GAGVSQSPRYKVTKRGQDVALRCDPISGHVSLYWYRQALGQGPEFLTYFNYEAQQDKSGLPNDRFSAERPEGSISTLTIQRTEQRDSAMYRCASSSGQGFTEQYFGPGTRLTVT.

By frequency, this clonotype is medium-sized. The chain links TRBV14 to TRBJ2-1. Germline V CDR1 and CDR2: SGHDN, FVKESK. The CDR3 has 15 amino acids. The CDR3 sequence: CASSQESPLSNEQFF.

This clonotype is called medium-sized based on its frequency. The chain employs TRBV20-1 and TRBJ2-5; the D call from TCRdb, TRBD2, cannot be confirmed without DNA. CDR1 is DFQATT, CDR2 SNEGSKA, per germline (reference sequence). The CDR3 has 14 residues. The CDR3 here is CSANTGSAGETQYF.

The chain combines TRBV6-6 with TRBJ1-4; TCRdb returns TRBD1, unconfirmable since there is no DNA. The CDR3 consists of 14 residues. CDR1 and CDR2 from the germline V gene are MNHNY and SVGAGI (reference sequence). CDR3: CASRDRGRDEKLFF.

This clonotype registers large by frequency. The chain employs TRBV6-2 or TRBV6-3 and TRBJ2-7; no DNA is available, so the TRBD1 call from TCRdb remains unchecked. Per germline, CDR1 MNHEY and CDR2 SVGEGT. CDR3 length: 13 residues. The CDR3 is CASSRQGPYEQYF.

According to its frequency, this clonotype is medium-sized (0.01 to 0.1%). The chain joins TRBV9 to TRBJ1-1; checking the TCRdb D call of TRBD1 is not possible without DNA. The CDR3 loop spans 17 amino acids. Germline lookup yields CDR1 SGDLS and CDR2 YYNGEE. The CDR3 loop reads CASSVTRTGGSNTEAFF.

By frequency, this clonotype is medium-sized (0.01 to 0.1%). This sequence joins TRBV6-5 and TRBJ1-1; the D call from TCRdb, TRBD1, cannot be confirmed without DNA. CDR3 length equals 13 residues. Looked up from germline, CDR1 is MNHEY and CDR2 is SVGAGI. The CDR3 loop is CASSPTGVTEAFF.

Its frequency marks this clonotype as medium-sized. The chain employs TRBV20-1 and TRBJ2-3. The CDR3 is 12 amino acids. The germline CDR1 and CDR2 sequences are DFQATT and SNEGSKA (reference sequence). The CDR3 protein is CSARAASVSQYF.

Considering frequency, this clonotype is medium-sized. The V gene is TRBV5-1, the J gene TRBJ1-1. Germline values: CDR1 SGHRS, CDR2 YFSETQ. The CDR3 spans 15 residues. The CDR3 sequence is CASNPEETLNTEAFF.

The chain links TRBV5-4 to TRBJ2-3; TCRdb selects TRBD1, and the lack of DNA leaves this call unchecked. CDR1 SGHNT and CDR2 YYREEE come from the germline V gene (reference sequence). CDR3 length: 13 residues. CDR3 protein: CAPGPLGTDTQYF.

This clonotype is called medium-sized based on its frequency. This chain links TRBV6-2 or TRBV6-3 with TRBJ2-3; TCRdb outputs TRBD1, but without DNA this stays unchecked. Per the germline V gene, CDR1 is MNHEY and CDR2 is SVGEGT. This CDR3 comprises 16 residues. The CDR3 here is CASSNPGQGSPDTQYF.

Considering frequency, this clonotype is large (0.1 to 1%). The gene calls are TRBV28 and TRBJ2-5; TCRdb lists TRBD1, though no DNA is available to test this call. From germline, CDR1 is MDHEN and CDR2 SYDVKM. This CDR3 spans 14 amino acids. The CDR3 here is CASSLSIPPGTQYF.